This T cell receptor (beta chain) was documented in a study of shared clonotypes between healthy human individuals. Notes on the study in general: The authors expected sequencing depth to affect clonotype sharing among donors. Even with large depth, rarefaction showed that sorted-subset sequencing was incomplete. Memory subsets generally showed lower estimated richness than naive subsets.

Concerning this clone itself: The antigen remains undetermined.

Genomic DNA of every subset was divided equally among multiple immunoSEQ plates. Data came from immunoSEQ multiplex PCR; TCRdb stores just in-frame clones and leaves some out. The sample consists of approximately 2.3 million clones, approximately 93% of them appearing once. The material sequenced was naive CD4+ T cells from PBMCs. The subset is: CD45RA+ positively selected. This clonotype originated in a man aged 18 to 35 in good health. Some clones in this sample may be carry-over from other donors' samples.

In DNA, the CDR3 is TGCGCCAGTCGGGACCTACAAGAGACCCAGTACTTC. Translating gives CASRDLQETQYF. This chain connects TRBV5-1 to TRBJ2-5; D tentatively fits TRBD1 or TRBD2 (5 bases each). The germline V and J ends were trimmed by 8 bases and 2 bases, with 10 bases remaining between them. This CDR3 has 12 residues. Per the germline V gene, CDR1 is SGHRS and CDR2 is YFSETQ.